The 25 T cell receptor beta chains below were found in one sample sequenced in a study of blood T cell repertoires in COVID-19 (dated by TCRdb to 2019 to 2021). Preparation of the library involved the immunoSEQ multiplex PCR assay. The immuneACCESS repertoire file appears here via TCRdb, limited to in-frame rearrangements. These files lack a portion of the clones; in checked studies, under half of the deficit traces to unresolved V genes, and the cause of the others is not known. For this sample there are 280,000 or so clones; around 82% appear just once. Around a tenth of the sample goes to the ten largest clones. Sequencing was done on a sample of peripheral blood. The origin of the receptors is a woman aged 45-59 years who had recovered from COVID-19.

The chain is built from TRBV7-2 and TRBJ1-3; TRBD1 agrees at 9 bases. The CDR3 covers 15 residues. Trimming removed 5 bases from V and 2 bases from J; junction bases left unmatched: 4. Germline V gene lookup returns CDR1 SGHTA and CDR2 FQGNSA. The CDR3 protein is CASSPRQGAGNTIYF. The CDR3, as DNA: TGTGCCAGCAGCCCTAGACAGGGGGCTGGAAACACCATATATTTT.

This chain uses TRBV18 with TRBJ1-5, with D uncertain. The V end was cut by 1 base, the J end by 4 bases, with 11 bases between. This CDR3 is built from 15 residues. CDR1 is KGHSH and CDR2 is LQKENI in the germline V gene. CDR3 loop: CASSPQSRSNQPQHF. CDR3 in DNA: TGTGCCAGCTCACCACAGAGTCGAAGTAATCAGCCCCAGCATTTT. Using reference TRBV18 and TRBJ1-5 for the parts outside the CDR3, the full variable domain is NAGVMQNPRHLVRRRGQEARLRCSPMKGHSHVYWYRQLPEEGLKFMVYLQKENIIDESGMPKERFSAEFPKEGPSILRIQQVVRGDSAAYFCASSPQSRSNQPQHFGDGTRLSIL.

V gene TRBV4-3 combines with J gene TRBJ2-1, with TRBD2 matching over 14 bases. The CDR3 covers 19 residues. Trimming at V came to 0 bases and at J to 1 base, leaving 5 bases not matched to a gene. Germline CDR1 reads LGHNA; CDR2 reads YSLEER. The CDR3 sequence is CASSQDGTSGSRSYNEQFF. Written as DNA, the CDR3 is TGCGCCAGCAGCCAAGATGGGACTAGCGGGAGTAGGTCCTACAATGAGCAGTTCTTC.

The J gene is TRBJ1-2, the V gene TRBV19; TRBD1 matches at 8 bases. V was clipped by 1 base and J by 6 bases; unmatched bases: 7. Germline CDR1 reads LNHDA; CDR2 reads SQIVND (reference sequence). The CDR3 is 15 residues long. The CDR3 DNA sequence: TGTGCCAGTAGTATAGCGCCAGGGGGCAGAAATGGCTACACCTTC. Amino acid sequence: CASSIAPGGRNGYTF.

The chain couples TRBV10-3 to TRBJ1-2; D is possibly TRBD1 (5 bases). The V and J ends lost 0 bases and 1 base respectively, with 12 bases between them. This CDR3 is 16 amino acids long. The germline V gene has CDR1 ENHRY and CDR2 SYGVKD. CDR3 in amino acids: CAISESRGGGNYGYTF. In DNA form, the CDR3 reads TGTGCCATCAGTGAGTCTAGGGGTGGCGGTAACTATGGCTACACCTTC.

V gene TRBV7-2 combines with J gene TRBJ2-3; TRBD2 aligns across 11 bases. Germline V gives CDR1 SGHTA, CDR2 FQGNSA. This CDR3 contains 14 residues. V trimming: 5 bases; J trimming: 9 bases; junction bases outside the gene matches: 7. The CDR3 DNA is TGTGCCAGCAGCCTAGGACTAGCGGGTAAAACGCAGTATTTT. Amino acid sequence: CASSLGLAGKTQYF.

This chain uses TRBV30 with TRBJ1-2; D not certain. CDR3 length: 11 residues. Between the trimmed V and J ends, which lost 5 bases and 3 bases, there was a span of 7 bases. Per the germline V gene, CDR1 is GTSNPN and CDR2 is SVGIG (reference sequence). In DNA, the CDR3 is TGTGCCTGGGGGGAGTACTATGGCTACACCTTC. It codes for CAWGEYYGYTF.

This chain connects TRBV7-9 to TRBJ2-4, with D maybe TRBD2 (7 bases). Looked up from germline, CDR1 is SEHNR and CDR2 is FQNEAQ (reference sequence). Trimming pared 1 base from V and 8 bases from J, leaving 21 bases between. The CDR3 spans 17 residues. CDR3 sequence: CASSLGLLGGGPDIQYF. DNA for the CDR3: TGTGCCAGCAGCTTAGGCCTCCTAGGGGGGGGGCCGGACATTCAGTACTTC.

The chain has TRBV7-8 and TRBJ1-1; unclear D gene. V was pared by 5 bases and J by 1 base, with 11 bases between. Per the germline V gene, CDR1 is SGHVS and CDR2 is FQNEAQ. The CDR3 length is 14 residues. The chain's CDR3 is CASSILDTNTEAFF. The CDR3 bases are TGTGCCAGCAGCATCCTCGACACGAACACTGAAGCTTTCTTT.

CDR3 residues: CASSLYVGGVNTEAFF. In nucleotides, the CDR3 is TGTGCCAGCAGTCTTTACGTCGGCGGGGTGAACACTGAAGCTTTCTTT. This chain links TRBV28 with TRBJ1-1, with D hard to call. Trimming removed 5 bases from V and 0 bases from J, with 16 bases in between. CDR1 is MDHEN, CDR2 SYDVKM, per germline. The CDR3 is 16 amino acids.

The V and J genes are TRBV7-6 and TRBJ2-7; TRBD1 agrees at 8 bases. CDR3 size: 13 residues. Per the germline V gene, CDR1 is SGHVS and CDR2 is FNYEAQ. V was pared by 5 bases and J by 3 bases, with 3 bases of the junction left unmatched. The CDR3 region has the DNA TGTGCCAGCAGCCCAGGACAGGGCTACGAGCAGTACTTC. It translates to CASSPGQGYEQYF.

In this sample, this clone turned up a few times. The V gene is TRBV28, the J gene TRBJ1-1, with a weak D call TRBD1 (6 bases). Germline V gene data show CDR1 as MDHEN and CDR2 as SYDVKM. V gave up 5 bases and J gave up 0 bases, with 13 bases separating them. The CDR3 has 15 residues. The CDR3 DNA follows: TGTGCCAGCAGTATTCCGGACAGCCTGAACACTGAAGCTTTCTTT. Translation: CASSIPDSLNTEAFF.

This rearrangement joins TRBV14 to TRBJ2-2; TRBD2 agrees at 12 bases. With 4 bases clipped from V and 6 bases from J, the junction kept 3 bases outside the gene matches. Per the germline V gene, CDR1 is SGHDN and CDR2 is FVKESK. This CDR3 is built from 15 residues. The CDR3 protein is CASSPPSGRAGELFF. The CDR3 DNA sequence: TGTGCCAGCAGCCCACCTAGCGGGAGGGCCGGGGAGCTGTTTTTT.

The rearrangement uses TRBV28 and TRBJ1-2; D remains ambiguous. This CDR3 is built from 13 residues. V was trimmed by 7 bases and J by 5 bases, leaving 14 bases between them. Germline CDR1 and CDR2: MDHEN and SYDVKM. The CDR3 nucleotides read TGTGCCAGCACTTTTGGCGGCCGATATGGCTACACCTTC. It specifies CASTFGGRYGYTF.

V usage is TRBV4-2 and J usage is TRBJ1-4; 12 nucleotides agree with TRBD1. Germline CDR1 reads LGHNA; CDR2 reads YNFKEQ. The V and J ends lost 0 bases and 8 bases, in that order; junction bases with no gene match: 7. The CDR3 consists of 17 residues. The CDR3 loop is CASSQDPGQGASEKLFF. The CDR3 DNA reads TGTGCCAGCAGCCAAGACCCGGGACAGGGGGCAAGCGAAAAACTGTTTTTT.

The rearrangement joins TRBV27 to TRBJ1-1, with a possible D match to TRBD1 (6 bases). This CDR3 has 13 residues. V shed 5 bases and J shed 4 bases, with 11 bases lying between them. Germline values: CDR1 MNHEY, CDR2 SMNVEV (reference sequence). The CDR3 DNA follows: TGTGCCAGCAGTCTACAGGGCGGCACTGAAGCTTTCTTT. This gives the protein CASSLQGGTEAFF.

The gene calls are TRBV3-1 (or the pseudogene TRBV3-2) and TRBJ1-6; D unclear. Between the trimmed V and J ends, which lost 1 base and 9 bases, there was a span of 7 bases. The CDR3 is 13 amino acids. The germline gives CDR1 LGHDT, CDR2 YNNKEL (reference sequence). CDR3 in DNA: TGTGCCAGCAGCCAAGGGGCCGGTTCACCCCTCCACTTT. Its protein is CASSQGAGSPLHF.

Remarks on this clone: One end of the junction fails to match germline, which may point to a read error. V usage is TRBV2 and J usage is TRBJ2-5, with 9 bases fitting TRBD2. The CDR3 is 16 amino acids. Germline loops: CDR1 SNHLY, CDR2 FYNNEI. Here the CDR3 DNA reads TGTGCCAGCACCGTGGGACTAGCCGGGTCCCAAGAGACCCAATACTTC. It translates to CASTVGLAGSQETQYF.

The chain combines TRBV19 with TRBJ1-6, with 11 positions matching TRBD1. J lost 4 bases, V lost 3 bases, and 2 bases had no gene match. The CDR3 has 16 residues. CDR1 and CDR2 from the germline V gene are LNHDA and SQIVND (reference sequence). The chain's CDR3 is CASSMGTGGYNSPLHF. The CDR3 bases are TGTGCCAGTAGTATGGGGACAGGGGGTTATAATTCACCCCTCCACTTT.

The genes are TRBV27 and TRBJ1-1; the D gene is possibly TRBD1 (6 bases). Germline V gene sequence: CDR1 MNHEY, CDR2 SMNVEV (reference sequence). V lost 3 bases and J lost 0, with 20 bases in between. The CDR3 spans 18 residues. In DNA form, the CDR3 reads TGTGCCAGCAGTTTCCGAGGACAGAGGTACGTGATGAACACTGAAGCTTTCTTT. Its translation: CASSFRGQRYVMNTEAFF.

The gene calls are TRBV7-9 and TRBJ1-5, with D possibly matching TRBD1 (5 bases). In germline, CDR1 is SEHNR, CDR2 FQNEAQ (reference sequence). This CDR3 is 13 amino acids long. Trimming shortened V by 5 bases and J by 1 base, and 6 bases separated the two germline ends. In DNA form, the CDR3 reads TGTGCCAGCAGCCAGGGAAGCAATCAGCCCCAGCATTTT. This gives the protein CASSQGSNQPQHF. The full variable domain, rest sourced from reference TRBV7-9 and TRBJ1-5, is DTGVSQNPRHKITKRGQNVTFRCDPISEHNRLYWYRQTLGQGPEFLTYFQNEAQLEKSRLLSDRFSAERPKGSFSTLEIQRTEQGDSAMYLCASSQGSNQPQHFGDGTRLSIL.

The chain couples TRBV19 to TRBJ2-5; D possibly corresponds to TRBD1 (6 bases). Germline values: CDR1 LNHDA, CDR2 SQIVND (reference sequence). The CDR3 totals 15 residues. Deletions cut 6 bases from V and 1 base from J, with 15 bases between. CDR3 protein: CASSPRDTLQETQYF. Written as DNA, the CDR3 is TGTGCCAGTAGCCCCAGGGACACACTCCAAGAGACCCAGTACTTC. Drawing the rest from reference TRBV19 and TRBJ2-5, the complete variable domain is DGGITQSPKYLFRKEGQNVTLSCEQNLNHDAMYWYRQDPGQGLRLIYYSQIVNDFQKGDIAEGYSVSREKKESFPLTVTSAQKNPTAFYLCASSPRDTLQETQYFGPGTRLLVL.

The chain joins TRBV6-5 to TRBJ1-4, with D unresolved. The germline V gene encodes CDR1 MNHEY and CDR2 SVGAGI. The length of the CDR3 is 16 residues. V shed 4 bases and J shed 6 bases, with 18 bases lying between them. CDR3 residues: CASSFMAPIRYEKLFF. The CDR3 DNA reads as TGTGCCAGCAGTTTTATGGCCCCCATTCGTTATGAAAAACTGTTTTTT.

This rearrangement joins TRBV23-1 to TRBJ1-5; no clear D. TRBV23-1 is recorded as an ORF, its role being uncertain. V lost 2 bases and J 9 bases, leaving 23 bases between the germline ends. The CDR3 has 17 amino acids. The DNA for the CDR3 is TGCGCCAGCAGTCAACCCCAGACTACGGACCGGTTTGGGCCCCAGCATTTT. Its protein product is CASSQPQTTDRFGPQHF.

The V call is TRBV6-2 or TRBV6-3, the J call TRBJ2-7; TRBD1 is a possible D gene (7 bases). The ends were cut back, 3 bases at V and 4 bases at J, with 13 bases in the middle. Per germline, CDR1 MNHEY and CDR2 SVGEGT. The length of the CDR3 is 14 residues. In DNA, the CDR3 is TGTGCCAGCAGTTATGCAGGGGGAGGATACGAGCAGTACTTC. Translating it yields CASSYAGGGYEQYF.